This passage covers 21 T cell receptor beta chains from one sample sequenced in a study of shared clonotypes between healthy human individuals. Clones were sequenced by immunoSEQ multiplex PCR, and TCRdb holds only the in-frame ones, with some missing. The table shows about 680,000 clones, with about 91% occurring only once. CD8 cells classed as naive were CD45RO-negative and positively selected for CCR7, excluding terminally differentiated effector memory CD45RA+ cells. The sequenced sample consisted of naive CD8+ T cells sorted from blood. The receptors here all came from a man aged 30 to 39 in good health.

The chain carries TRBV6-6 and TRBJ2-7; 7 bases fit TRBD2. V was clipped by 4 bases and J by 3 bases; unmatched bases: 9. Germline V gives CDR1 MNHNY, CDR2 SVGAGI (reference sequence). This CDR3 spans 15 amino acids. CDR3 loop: CASSLAPREIYEQYF. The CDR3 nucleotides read TGTGCCAGCAGTTTGGCCCCGCGGGAGATCTACGAGCAGTACTTC.

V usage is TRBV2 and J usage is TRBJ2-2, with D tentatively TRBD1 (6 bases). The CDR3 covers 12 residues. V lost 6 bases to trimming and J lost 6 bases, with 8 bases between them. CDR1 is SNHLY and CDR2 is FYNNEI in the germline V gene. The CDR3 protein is CASRAGAGELFF. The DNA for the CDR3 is TGTGCCAGCAGAGCAGGGGCCGGGGAGCTGTTTTTT.

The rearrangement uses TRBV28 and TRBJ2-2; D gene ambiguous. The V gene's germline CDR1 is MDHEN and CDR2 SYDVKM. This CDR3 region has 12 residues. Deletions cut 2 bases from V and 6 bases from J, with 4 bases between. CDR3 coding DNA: TGTGCCAGCAGTTTAGTTTCCGGGGAGCTGTTTTTT. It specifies CASSLVSGELFF.

The CDR3 DNA sequence: TGTGCCAGCAGCCGATCGGGGAACACCGGGGAGCTGTTTTTT. The encoded protein is CASSRSGNTGELFF. The chain joins TRBV7-9 to TRBJ2-2; D uncertain. This CDR3 contains 14 residues. CDR1 is SEHNR, CDR2 FQNEAQ, per germline (reference sequence). The V gene lost 5 bases and the J gene lost 1 base, with 8 bases spanning the gap.

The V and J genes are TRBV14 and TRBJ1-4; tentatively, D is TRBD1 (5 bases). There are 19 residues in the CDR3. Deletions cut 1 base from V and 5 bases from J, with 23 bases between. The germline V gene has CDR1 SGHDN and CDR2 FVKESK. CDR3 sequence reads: CASSQGFVRAGDRNEKLFF. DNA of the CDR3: TGTGCCAGCAGCCAAGGTTTTGTCAGGGCCGGCGACCGGAATGAAAAACTGTTTTTT.

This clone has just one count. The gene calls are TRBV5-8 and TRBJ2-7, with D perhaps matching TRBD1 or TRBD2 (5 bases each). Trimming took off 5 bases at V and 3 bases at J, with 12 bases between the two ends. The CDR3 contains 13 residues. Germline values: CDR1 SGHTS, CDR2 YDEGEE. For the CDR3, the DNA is TGTGCCAGCAGAGGGACGGCTAACTACGAGCAGTACTTC. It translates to CASRGTANYEQYF.

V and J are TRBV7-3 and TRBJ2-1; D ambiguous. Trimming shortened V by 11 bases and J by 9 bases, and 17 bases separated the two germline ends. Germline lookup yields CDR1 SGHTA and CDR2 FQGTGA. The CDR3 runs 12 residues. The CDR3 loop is CAFPEPGTEQFF. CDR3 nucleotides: TGTGCCTTCCCAGAACCGGGTACTGAGCAGTTCTTC.

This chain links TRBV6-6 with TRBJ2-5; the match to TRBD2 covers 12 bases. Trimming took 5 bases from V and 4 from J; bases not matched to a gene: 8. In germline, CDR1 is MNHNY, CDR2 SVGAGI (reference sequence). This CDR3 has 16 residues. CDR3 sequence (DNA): TGTGCCAGCAGTACCTCGACTAGCGGGAGTTTAGAGACCCAGTACTTC. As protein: CASSTSTSGSLETQYF.

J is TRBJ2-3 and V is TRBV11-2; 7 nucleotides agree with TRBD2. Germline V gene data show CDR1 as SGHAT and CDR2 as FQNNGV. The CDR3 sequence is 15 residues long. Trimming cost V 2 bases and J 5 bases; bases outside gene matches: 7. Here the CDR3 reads CASSLWRETVDTQYF. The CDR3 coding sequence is TGTGCCAGCAGCTTATGGCGGGAGACCGTAGATACGCAGTATTTT.

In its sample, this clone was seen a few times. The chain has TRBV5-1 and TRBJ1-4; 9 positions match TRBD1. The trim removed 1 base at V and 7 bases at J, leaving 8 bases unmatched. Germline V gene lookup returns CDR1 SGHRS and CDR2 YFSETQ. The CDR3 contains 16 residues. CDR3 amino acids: CASSLYSGQGGEKLFF. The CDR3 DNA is TGCGCCAGCAGCTTGTACTCGGGACAGGGAGGTGAAAAACTGTTTTTT.

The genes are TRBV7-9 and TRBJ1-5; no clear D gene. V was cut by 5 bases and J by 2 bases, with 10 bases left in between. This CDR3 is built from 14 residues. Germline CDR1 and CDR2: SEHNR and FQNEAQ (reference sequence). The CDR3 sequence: CASSPVVGNQPQHF. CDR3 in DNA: TGTGCCAGCAGCCCTGTGGTTGGCAATCAGCCCCAGCATTTT.

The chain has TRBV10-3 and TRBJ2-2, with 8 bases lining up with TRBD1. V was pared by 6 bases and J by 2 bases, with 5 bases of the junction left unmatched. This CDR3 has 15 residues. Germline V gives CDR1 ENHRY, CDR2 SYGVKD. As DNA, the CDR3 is TGTGCCATCAGCTCCGGGACAGGAAACACCGGGGAGCTGTTTTTT. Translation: CAISSGTGNTGELFF.

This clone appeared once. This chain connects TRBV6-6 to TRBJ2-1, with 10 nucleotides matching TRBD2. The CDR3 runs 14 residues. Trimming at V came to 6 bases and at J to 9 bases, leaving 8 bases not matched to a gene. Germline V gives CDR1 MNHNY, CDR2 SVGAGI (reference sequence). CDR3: CASSPYSGRSEQFF. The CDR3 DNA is TGTGCCAGCAGCCCCTATAGCGGGAGGAGTGAGCAGTTCTTC.

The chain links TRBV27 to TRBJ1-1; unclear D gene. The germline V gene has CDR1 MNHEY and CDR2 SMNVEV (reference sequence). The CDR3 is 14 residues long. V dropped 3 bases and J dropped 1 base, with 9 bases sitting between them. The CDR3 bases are TGTGCCAGCAGTTTTGGAACATCGAACACTGAAGCTTTCTTT. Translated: CASSFGTSNTEAFF.

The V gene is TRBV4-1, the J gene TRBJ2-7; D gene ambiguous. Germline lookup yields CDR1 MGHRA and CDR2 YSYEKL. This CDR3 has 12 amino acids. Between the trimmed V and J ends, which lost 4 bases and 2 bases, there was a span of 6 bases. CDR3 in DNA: TGCGCCAGCAGCCCCGACACCTACGAGCAGTACTTC. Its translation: CASSPDTYEQYF.

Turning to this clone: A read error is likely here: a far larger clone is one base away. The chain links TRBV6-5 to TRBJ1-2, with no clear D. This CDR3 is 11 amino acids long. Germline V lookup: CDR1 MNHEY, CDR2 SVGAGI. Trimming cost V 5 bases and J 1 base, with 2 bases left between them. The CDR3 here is CASSNNYGYTF. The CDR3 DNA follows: TGTGCCAGCAGTAATAACTATGGCTACACCTTC.

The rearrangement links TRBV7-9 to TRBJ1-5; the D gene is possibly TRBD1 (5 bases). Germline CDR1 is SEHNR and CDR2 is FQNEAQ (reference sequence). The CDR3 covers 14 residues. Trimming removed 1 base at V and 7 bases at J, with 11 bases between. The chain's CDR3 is CASSLEGLGQPQHF. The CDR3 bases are TGTGCCAGCAGCTTAGAGGGGCTAGGACAGCCCCAGCATTTT.

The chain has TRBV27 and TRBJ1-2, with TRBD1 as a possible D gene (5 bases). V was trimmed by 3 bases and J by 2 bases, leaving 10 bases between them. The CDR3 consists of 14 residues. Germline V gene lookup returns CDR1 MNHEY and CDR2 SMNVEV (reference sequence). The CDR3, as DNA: TGTGCCAGCAGTTTCAGGGTATCGAACTATGGCTACACCTTC. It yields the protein CASSFRVSNYGYTF.

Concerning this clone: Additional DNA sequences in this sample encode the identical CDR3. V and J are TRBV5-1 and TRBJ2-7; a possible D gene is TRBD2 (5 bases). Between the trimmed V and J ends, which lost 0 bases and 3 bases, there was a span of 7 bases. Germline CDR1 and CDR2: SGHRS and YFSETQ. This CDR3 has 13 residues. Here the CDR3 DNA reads TGCGCCAGCAGCTTGGGCCGGGACTACGAGCAGTACTTC. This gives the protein CASSLGRDYEQYF.

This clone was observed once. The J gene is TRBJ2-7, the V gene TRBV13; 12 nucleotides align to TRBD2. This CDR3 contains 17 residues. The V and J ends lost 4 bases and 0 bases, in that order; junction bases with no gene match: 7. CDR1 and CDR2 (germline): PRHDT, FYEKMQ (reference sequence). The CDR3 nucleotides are TGTGCCAGCAGCTCTAGGGCTAGCGGGAGGGACTCCTACGAGCAGTACTTC. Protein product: CASSSRASGRDSYEQYF.

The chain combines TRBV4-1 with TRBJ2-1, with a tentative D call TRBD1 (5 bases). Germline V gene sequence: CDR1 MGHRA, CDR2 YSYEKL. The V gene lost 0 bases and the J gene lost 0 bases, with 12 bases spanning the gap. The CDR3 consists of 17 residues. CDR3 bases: TGCGCCAGCAGCCAAGATGGGGCAGGGATCTCCTACAATGAGCAGTTCTTC. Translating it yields CASSQDGAGISYNEQFF.